A single sample is the source of the 30 T cell receptor beta chains below, sequenced in a study of cytomegalovirus exposure and HLA in healthy donors. The study ran its PCR with 60 Vbeta and 13 Jbeta primers. Measured with immunoSEQ multiplex PCR; TCRdb has only the in-frame clones, and not every one. The top ten clones hold 4.1% of a sample with about 97,000 clones, about 80% of them seen once. Input material: PBMCs. All receptors derive from a man aged 35 to 55 in good health and CMV-seronegative.

The chain is built from TRBV30 and TRBJ1-2; D not certain. Germline V CDR1 and CDR2: GTSNPN, SVGIG (reference sequence). The CDR3 is 12 amino acids. The V and J ends lost 4 bases and 8 bases respectively, with 14 bases between them. The CDR3 loop is CAWNIVGLGYTF. The CDR3 region has the DNA TGTGCCTGGAATATAGTTGGACTCGGCTACACCTTC.

This clone turned up a few times. The chain carries TRBV4-1 and TRBJ1-5, with D tentatively TRBD1 (5 bases). Germline-derived CDR1 and CDR2 are MGHRA and YSYEKL. This CDR3 contains 19 residues. Trimming cost V 2 bases and J 2 bases, with 22 bases left between them. The CDR3 here is CASSQWAILIGRGNQPQHF. The CDR3 DNA sequence: TGCGCCAGCAGCCAATGGGCCATTTTAATCGGCAGGGGCAATCAGCCCCAGCATTTT.

V usage is TRBV7-6 and J usage is TRBJ2-5, with D unresolved. CDR1 is SGHVS, CDR2 FNYEAQ, per germline. V gave up 1 base and J gave up 4 bases, with 7 bases separating them. CDR3 length equals 13 residues. CDR3 region: CASSLGHSETQYF. For the CDR3, the DNA is TGTGCCAGCAGCTTAGGACACTCAGAGACCCAGTACTTC.

Only one count was recorded for this clone. The gene calls are TRBV6-1 and TRBJ2-5; D gene ambiguous. Trimming removed 8 bases from V and 1 base from J, with 14 bases in between. The CDR3 length is 14 residues. Germline CDR1 is MNHNS and CDR2 is SASEGT. The CDR3 sequence: CASHTPTSQETQYF. CDR3 DNA sequence: TGTGCCAGCCATACACCGACTTCCCAAGAGACCCAGTACTTC.

This clone appeared a few times. V usage is TRBV28 and J usage is TRBJ1-3; 7 bases are a match to TRBD1. V was pared by 6 bases and J by 2 bases, with 7 bases of the junction left unmatched. The germline V gene encodes CDR1 MDHEN and CDR2 SYDVKM. The CDR3 runs to 15 residues. For the CDR3, the DNA is TGTGCCAGCAGCGAAACAGGGGCAACTGGAAACACCATATATTTT. Residues: CASSETGATGNTIYF.

This chain joins TRBV7-8 and TRBJ1-6, with 8 positions matching TRBD1. Germline V gives CDR1 SGHVS, CDR2 FQNEAQ. Germline trimming cut 5 bases from V and 0 bases from J; bases unmatched to any gene: 6. The CDR3 is 17 residues long. The CDR3 loop reads CASSETGVSSYNSPLHF. DNA of the CDR3: TGTGCCAGCAGCGAGACAGGGGTTAGCTCCTATAATTCACCCCTCCACTTT.

A few counts support this clone. The chain uses TRBV6-1 and TRBJ1-5; D might be TRBD1 (5 bases). Germline V gene sequence: CDR1 MNHNS, CDR2 SASEGT. The CDR3 has 16 residues. The germline V and J ends were trimmed by 2 bases and 1 base, with 12 bases remaining between them. CDR3 sequence reads: CASSEQGGRSNQPQHF. The CDR3 DNA reads as TGTGCCAGCAGTGAACAGGGTGGTAGAAGCAATCAGCCCCAGCATTTT.

The V call is TRBV7-2, the J call TRBJ1-1; 9 nucleotides align to TRBD1. This CDR3 is 14 amino acids long. After removal of 5 bases from V and 6 bases from J, the junction contained 7 bases not matched to a gene. Per the germline V gene, CDR1 is SGHTA and CDR2 is FQGNSA. CDR3: CASSATGGASEAFF. CDR3 DNA sequence: TGTGCCAGCAGCGCAACAGGGGGCGCCTCTGAAGCTTTCTTT. The entire variable domain, with the rest obtained from reference TRBV7-2 and TRBJ1-1, is as follows: GAGVSQSPSNKVTEKGKDVELRCDPISGHTALYWYRQSLGQGLEFLIYFQGNSAPDKSGLPSDRFSAERTGGSVSTLTIQRTQQEDSAVYLCASSATGGASEAFFGQGTRLTVV.

The rearrangement joins TRBV19 to TRBJ1-5, with 7 bases matching TRBD1. The CDR3 contains 15 residues. CDR1 LNHDA and CDR2 SQIVND come from the germline V gene (reference sequence). The J segment lost 0 bases and the V segment lost 7 bases, leaving 6 bases of the junction unmatched. CDR3 loop: CASNWGQNSNQPQHF. The CDR3 DNA is TGTGCCAGTAATTGGGGACAGAATAGCAATCAGCCCCAGCATTTT.

The V call is TRBV28, the J call TRBJ1-2; no firm D call. V lost 3 bases and J lost 4, with 12 bases in between. Germline assignment: CDR1 MDHEN and CDR2 SYDVKM. This CDR3 spans 14 amino acids. Here the CDR3 DNA reads TGTGCCAGCAGTTTGGAGGGTAGCGTCTATGGCTACACCTTC. Its translation is CASSLEGSVYGYTF.

The sample holds a few counts of this clone. The V call is TRBV7-9, the J call TRBJ1-2; tentatively, D is TRBD1 (6 bases). Germline V gene sequence: CDR1 SEHNR, CDR2 FQNEAQ (reference sequence). This CDR3 has 12 amino acids. Trimming stripped 5 bases from V and 8 bases from J, with 12 bases between. The CDR3 sequence: CASSPGVRGYTF. CDR3 nucleotides: TGTGCCAGCAGCCCAGGGGTTCGCGGCTACACCTTC. Full variable domain (rest looked up from reference TRBV7-9 and TRBJ1-2): DTGVSQNPRHKITKRGQNVTFRCDPISEHNRLYWYRQTLGQGPEFLTYFQNEAQLEKSRLLSDRFSAERPKGSFSTLEIQRTEQGDSAMYLCASSPGVRGYTFGSGTRLTVV.

The V call is TRBV2, the J call TRBJ2-3; possibly TRBD1 for D (6 bases). CDR1 SNHLY and CDR2 FYNNEI come from the germline V gene. With 6 bases removed from V and 3 bases from J, the gap between germline ends came to 19 bases. The CDR3 is 16 amino acids. The CDR3 protein is CASRQIRGRATDTQYF. For the CDR3, the DNA is TGTGCCAGCAGGCAAATCAGGGGAAGGGCTACAGATACGCAGTATTTT.

The chain couples TRBV5-1 to TRBJ2-3, with TRBD1 matching 7 bases. Trimming took 4 bases from V and 5 from J; bases not matched to a gene: 4. Germline V gene lookup returns CDR1 SGHRS and CDR2 YFSETQ. This CDR3 region has 13 residues. The CDR3 bases are TGCGCCAGCAGCGTCCAGGGGGAAGATACGCAGTATTTT. This encodes CASSVQGEDTQYF.

This clone appeared a single time. The chain employs TRBV10-3 and TRBJ2-1, with TRBD1 matching 11 bases. The CDR3 length is 14 residues. V lost 6 bases, J lost 8 bases, and 6 bases stayed unmatched. Germline-derived CDR1 and CDR2 are ENHRY and SYGVKD. Here the CDR3 reads CAISLGTGGYEQFF. CDR3 DNA: TGTGCCATCAGCTTAGGGACAGGGGGTTATGAGCAGTTCTTC.

The rearrangement links TRBV25-1 to TRBJ1-1, with D possibly matching TRBD1 (5 bases). V was shortened by 0 bases and J by 4 bases, with 12 bases between the two germline ends. In germline, CDR1 is MGHDK, CDR2 SYGVNS. The CDR3 spans 15 residues. CDR3 DNA sequence: TGTGCCAGCAGTGAATACTGGAGGGGCGGCACTGAAGCTTTCTTT. The encoded protein is CASSEYWRGGTEAFF.

This clone was found a few times. The V call is TRBV30, the J call TRBJ2-7, with TRBD1 matching 9 bases. Germline V lookup: CDR1 GTSNPN, CDR2 SVGIG (reference sequence). There are 14 residues in the CDR3. With V trimmed by 2 bases and J by 3 bases, 5 bases remained unmatched. The chain's CDR3 is CAWSQDRGLYEQYF. DNA of the CDR3: TGTGCCTGGAGTCAGGACAGGGGACTCTACGAGCAGTACTTC.

The chain employs TRBV19 and TRBJ1-1; perhaps TRBD1 as D (6 bases). The CDR3 has 16 residues. Germline values: CDR1 LNHDA, CDR2 SQIVND (reference sequence). Trimming stripped 5 bases from V and 1 base from J, with 17 bases between. CDR3 region: CASSLLTGTSNTEAFF. The DNA for the CDR3 is TGTGCCAGTAGTCTCCTAACCGGGACATCGAACACTGAAGCTTTCTTT.

This rearrangement joins TRBV18 to TRBJ2-3, with unresolved D. Germline V gene data show CDR1 as KGHSH and CDR2 as LQKENI. This CDR3 comprises 14 residues. Trimming took off 2 bases at V and 4 bases at J, with 10 bases between the two ends. The CDR3 DNA reads as TGTGCCAGCTCACCAAGCCCGGTGGCAGATACGCAGTATTTT. Its translation: CASSPSPVADTQYF.

This chain links TRBV6-5 with TRBJ1-2, with TRBD1 matching over 10 bases. Germline CDR1 reads MNHEY; CDR2 reads SVGAGI. CDR3 length equals 14 residues. V lost 6 bases and J lost 5; bases outside the gene matches: 6. Written as DNA, the CDR3 is TGTGCCAGCAGACCGCCGGGACAGGGGTATGGCTACACCTTC. Its translation is CASRPPGQGYGYTF.

The genes are TRBV19 and TRBJ2-2; weak D call: TRBD2 (5 bases). With 3 bases removed from V and 2 bases from J, the gap between germline ends came to 10 bases. The CDR3 has 15 residues. Per the germline V gene, CDR1 is LNHDA and CDR2 is SQIVND (reference sequence). This CDR3 reads CASSIYGVNTGELFF. In DNA, the CDR3 is TGTGCCAGTAGTATTTACGGGGTTAACACCGGGGAGCTGTTTTTT.

CDR3 sequence: CASSLVAGGQGDTQYF. The CDR3 DNA reads TGTGCCAGCAGCTTAGTAGCGGGGGGGCAGGGAGATACGCAGTATTTT. The chain joins TRBV7-2 to TRBJ2-3; 11 bases are a match to TRBD2. The germline gives CDR1 SGHTA, CDR2 FQGNSA. This CDR3 comprises 16 residues. V lost 1 base to trimming and J lost 5 bases; unmatched junction nucleotides: 5.

The V call is TRBV2, the J call TRBJ2-5; 11 bases map to TRBD2. Trimming cost V 7 bases and J 5 bases; bases outside gene matches: 9. The CDR3 is made up of 15 amino acids. Germline V gives CDR1 SNHLY, CDR2 FYNNEI. The CDR3 nucleotides are TGTGCCAGCATCAGTAGCGGGGGGGCGAGGGAGACCCAGTACTTC. Translated: CASISSGGARETQYF. Full variable domain (outside the CDR3, taken from reference TRBV2 and TRBJ2-5): EPEVTQTPSHQVTQMGQEVILRCVPISNHLYFYWYRQILGQKVEFLVSFYNNEISEKSEIFDDQFSVERPDGSNFTLKIRSTKLEDSAMYFCASISSGGARETQYFGPGTRLLVL.

V and J are TRBV19 and TRBJ2-3, with D perhaps matching TRBD2 (5 bases). Germline V lookup: CDR1 LNHDA, CDR2 SQIVND (reference sequence). Trimming stripped 3 bases from V and 8 bases from J, with 9 bases between. This CDR3 has 12 residues. The CDR3 sequence: CASSIGEGTQYF. CDR3 nucleotides: TGTGCCAGTAGTATCGGTGAGGGTACGCAGTATTTT.

This clone was observed once. The CDR3 coding sequence is TGTGCCAGCAGTGAATCTGAGACCCAGTACTTC. Its protein product is CASSESETQYF. V and J are TRBV2 and TRBJ2-5; unclear D gene. The V gene lost 2 bases and the J gene lost 5 bases, with 3 bases spanning the gap. The V gene's germline CDR1 is SNHLY and CDR2 FYNNEI. The CDR3 length is 11 residues. The full variable domain, completed using reference TRBV2 and TRBJ2-5, is EPEVTQTPSHQVTQMGQEVILRCVPISNHLYFYWYRQILGQKVEFLVSFYNNEISEKSEIFDDQFSVERPDGSNFTLKIRSTKLEDSAMYFCASSESETQYFGPGTRLLVL.

The chain recombines TRBV18 with TRBJ1-1; D perhaps matches TRBD1 (6 bases). V dropped 3 bases and J dropped 4 bases, with 18 bases sitting between them. The germline gives CDR1 KGHSH, CDR2 LQKENI. The CDR3 length is 16 residues. CDR3 bases: TGTGCCAGCTCACCTCCTAACGGTGGGGGGGCCACTGAAGCTTTCTTT. The encoded protein is CASSPPNGGGATEAFF.

The V call is TRBV6-5, the J call TRBJ1-2, with a weak D call TRBD1 (5 bases). CDR3 length: 14 amino acids. Per the germline V gene, CDR1 is MNHEY and CDR2 is SVGAGI. V lost 5 bases and J lost 0, with 10 bases in between. The CDR3 loop is CASSPQGANYGYTF. The CDR3 DNA follows: TGTGCCAGCAGTCCACAAGGGGCTAACTATGGCTACACCTTC.

The rearrangement uses TRBV10-3 and TRBJ1-1; 7 nucleotides line up with TRBD1. CDR1 is ENHRY and CDR2 is SYGVKD in the germline V gene. V was clipped by 6 bases and J by 2 bases; unmatched bases: 3. The CDR3 sequence is 13 residues long. CDR3 bases: TGTGCCATCAGACAGGGGTTTAACACTGAAGCTTTCTTT. Translation gives CAIRQGFNTEAFF.

The chain couples TRBV4-1 to TRBJ2-7; TRBD2 matches 7 bases. V shed 1 base and J 1 base; nucleotides not matched to a gene: 7. The CDR3 loop spans 16 amino acids. Germline lookup yields CDR1 MGHRA and CDR2 YSYEKL. CDR3 nucleotides: TGCGCCAGCAGCCAAGGAGCAGCGGGGCTATCCTACGAGCAGTACTTC. As protein: CASSQGAAGLSYEQYF.

CDR3 in DNA: TGTGCCAGCAGTGAAGGGCCGGACAGGGGGCCGTGGGGAAACATTCAGTACTTC. Translating gives CASSEGPDRGPWGNIQYF. This sequence joins TRBV6-1 and TRBJ2-4; 11 nucleotides match TRBD1. The J segment lost 6 bases and the V segment lost 1 base, leaving 11 bases of the junction unmatched. The germline gives CDR1 MNHNS, CDR2 SASEGT. The CDR3 has 18 amino acids.

This clone was seen only a few times. This chain joins TRBV6-5 and TRBJ2-1; tentative D call: TRBD1 (5 bases). The CDR3 length is 14 residues. Germline V gene lookup returns CDR1 MNHEY and CDR2 SVGAGI. The V end lost 5 bases, the J end lost 0 bases, and 8 bases lay between the germline ends. The CDR3: CASSRQSSYNEQFF. Here the CDR3 DNA reads TGTGCCAGCAGTCGACAGAGCTCCTACAATGAGCAGTTCTTC.